The rows below give T cell receptor beta chains drawn from one sample of a study of T cells after yellow fever vaccination. TCRdb fed the 5' RACE reads into MiXCR, producing one record per CDR3 protein. The table shows under 350,000 distinct CDR3 sequences, with approximately 4% occurring only once. Sequencing used PBMCs, obtained 5 days after the yellow fever booster vaccination. The receptors come from a man between 18 and 35 years old who received the YFV17D yellow fever vaccine. Each CDR3 is given with its conserved first and last residue. D genes are given only for firm matches. Rows may omit the clone size; those that give it use once, few, many or a size class.

CDR3 DNA: TGCAGTGCTGCCCCCCCGGACAGGGGGAACACTGAAGCTTTCTTT; CDR3 protein: CSAAPPDRGNTEAFF; clone size: NA; CDR3 length: 15; D gene: TRBD1; V gene: TRBV20-1; J gene: TRBJ1-1
CDR3 DNA: TGCAGCGTTGGCAAGCAAGGGGGTGAAAAACTGTTTTTT; CDR3 protein: CSVGKQGGEKLFF; clone size: few; CDR3 length: 13; D gene: NA; V gene: TRBV29-1; J gene: TRBJ1-4
CDR3 DNA: TGTGCCAGTACCCCCGGGCCAGGGACCTCTGGAAACACCATATATTTT; CDR3 protein: CASTPGPGTSGNTIYF; clone size: NA; CDR3 length: 16; D gene: NA; V gene: TRBV19; J gene: TRBJ1-3
CDR3 DNA: TGTGCCAGCAGCTTAGGGGGGGAGTATCCGCATGAAAAACTGTTTTTT; CDR3 protein: CASSLGGEYPHEKLFF; clone size: many; CDR3 length: 16; D gene: NA; V gene: TRBV7-2; J gene: TRBJ1-4
CDR3 DNA: TGTGCCAGCAGCCCTAAGGAAACCGGGGAGCTGTTTTTT; CDR3 protein: CASSPKETGELFF; clone size: NA; CDR3 length: 13; D gene: NA; V gene: TRBV7-9; J gene: TRBJ2-2
CDR3 DNA: TGTGCCAGCATCGGACGTCAAAGGACCGGGGAGCTGTTTTTT; CDR3 protein: CASIGRQRTGELFF; clone size: few; CDR3 length: 14; D gene: NA; V gene: TRBV12-3/TRBV12-4; J gene: TRBJ2-2
CDR3 DNA: TGTGCCAGCAGTTTTGGGGTAAAAGAGACCCAGTACTTC; CDR3 protein: CASSFGVKETQYF; clone size: many; CDR3 length: 13; D gene: NA; V gene: TRBV12-3/TRBV12-4; J gene: TRBJ2-5
CDR3 DNA: TGTGCCAGCAGTCCGTATATGGGGACAGACTATGGCTACACCTTC; CDR3 protein: CASSPYMGTDYGYTF; clone size: NA; CDR3 length: 15; D gene: TRBD1; V gene: TRBV27; J gene: TRBJ1-2
CDR3 DNA: TGCAGTGCTAGGAAACTAGCGGGGGGGACAGATACGCAGTATTTT; CDR3 protein: CSARKLAGGTDTQYF; clone size: few; CDR3 length: 15; D gene: TRBD2; V gene: TRBV20-1; J gene: TRBJ2-3
CDR3 DNA: TGCAGTGCCCCTATCTCCTACTCCTACGAGCAGTACTTC; CDR3 protein: CSAPISYSYEQYF; clone size: many; CDR3 length: 13; D gene: NA; V gene: TRBV20-1; J gene: TRBJ2-7
CDR3 DNA: TGTGCCAGCAGCCAGATCGAGACAGGACCCTACGAGCAGTACTTC; CDR3 protein: CASSQIETGPYEQYF; clone size: few; CDR3 length: 15; D gene: NA; V gene: TRBV3-1; J gene: TRBJ2-7
CDR3 DNA: TGTGCCAGCAGCTCAGGGAATAGGGAAGCTTTCTTT; CDR3 protein: CASSSGNREAFF; clone size: few; CDR3 length: 12; D gene: NA; V gene: TRBV5-6; J gene: TRBJ1-1
CDR3 DNA: TGTGCCAGCAGCTTGGCCGGGACAGGCCTCGAAAAACTGTTTTTT; CDR3 protein: CASSLAGTGLEKLFF; clone size: few; CDR3 length: 15; D gene: TRBD1; V gene: TRBV5-5; J gene: TRBJ1-4
CDR3 DNA: TGTGCCAGCAGTTACTCCGGAGGGCTGGGGGACACCATATATTTT; CDR3 protein: CASSYSGGLGDTIYF; clone size: NA; CDR3 length: 15; D gene: NA; V gene: TRBV6-5; J gene: TRBJ1-3
CDR3 DNA: TGTGCCACCAGTGGGGGGCCGGGTGGTGGCTACACCTTC; CDR3 protein: CATSGGPGGGYTF; clone size: NA; CDR3 length: 13; D gene: NA; V gene: TRBV24-1; J gene: TRBJ1-2
CDR3 DNA: TGTGCCAGCAGCCTCCTTCCACAGGGGAGGAGCTACGAGCAGTACTTC; CDR3 protein: CASSLLPQGRSYEQYF; clone size: few; CDR3 length: 16; D gene: NA; V gene: TRBV7-8; J gene: TRBJ2-7
CDR3 DNA: TGTGCCAGCAGCGTAGACCCCGGGAATGAAAAACTGTTTTTT; CDR3 protein: CASSVDPGNEKLFF; clone size: NA; CDR3 length: 14; D gene: NA; V gene: TRBV9; J gene: TRBJ1-4
CDR3 DNA: TGTGCCAGCAGTGAACGGGAAAACACTGAAGCTTTCTTT; CDR3 protein: CASSERENTEAFF; clone size: many; CDR3 length: 13; D gene: NA; V gene: TRBV6-1; J gene: TRBJ1-1
CDR3 DNA: TGTGCCAGCAGCCTGGTTGAATGGGGAGAGACCCAGTACTTC; CDR3 protein: CASSLVEWGETQYF; clone size: few; CDR3 length: 14; D gene: NA; V gene: TRBV7-2; J gene: TRBJ2-5
CDR3 DNA: TGTGCCAGCAGCGCGGGACTAGCGGGGGGGCCGAACACCGGGGAGCTGTTTTTT; CDR3 protein: CASSAGLAGGPNTGELFF; clone size: few; CDR3 length: 18; D gene: TRBD2; V gene: TRBV5-8; J gene: TRBJ2-2
CDR3 DNA: TGTGCCAGCAGCGGCGGGGGGGGAGGCACAGATACGCAGTATTTT; CDR3 protein: CASSGGGGGTDTQYF; clone size: NA; CDR3 length: 15; D gene: TRBD2; V gene: TRBV9; J gene: TRBJ2-3
CDR3 DNA: TGTGCCAGCAGTACGACAGGGGCGGGTCAGCCCCAGCATTTT; CDR3 protein: CASSTTGAGQPQHF; clone size: few; CDR3 length: 14; D gene: TRBD1; V gene: TRBV6-2/TRBV6-3; J gene: TRBJ1-5
CDR3 DNA: TGTGCCAGCACCCCGGGTAGCGGGGTTAATGAGCAGTTCTTC; CDR3 protein: CASTPGSGVNEQFF; clone size: many; CDR3 length: 14; D gene: TRBD2; V gene: TRBV9; J gene: TRBJ2-1
CDR3 DNA: TGCAGTGCTAGCAGGCGGGGGGGTTCTCCTAGCACAGATACGCAGTATTTT; CDR3 protein: CSASRRGGSPSTDTQYF; clone size: NA; CDR3 length: 17; D gene: TRBD2; V gene: TRBV20-1; J gene: TRBJ2-3
CDR3 DNA: TGCAGTGCTAGAGAGCCGGTGAGGGCTGAAGCTTTCTTT; CDR3 protein: CSAREPVRAEAFF; clone size: few; CDR3 length: 13; D gene: NA; V gene: TRBV20-1; J gene: TRBJ1-1
CDR3 DNA: TGCAGTGCTGATCCATTATTGGGCCCTGAAGTGGGCAATCAGCCCCAGCATTTT; CDR3 protein: CSADPLLGPEVGNQPQHF; clone size: NA; CDR3 length: 18; D gene: NA; V gene: TRBV20-1; J gene: TRBJ1-5
CDR3 DNA: TGTGCCAGCAGCCATTCGAGTGGATGGCAGACCAAAGAGACCCAGTACTTC; CDR3 protein: CASSHSSGWQTKETQYF; clone size: few; CDR3 length: 17; D gene: NA; V gene: TRBV7-4; J gene: TRBJ2-5
CDR3 DNA: TGTGCCAGCAGCTTAGCCGGGACTAAAAAAAACATTCAGTACTTC; CDR3 protein: CASSLAGTKKNIQYF; clone size: many; CDR3 length: 15; D gene: TRBD2; V gene: TRBV7-2; J gene: TRBJ2-4
CDR3 DNA: TGTGCCAGCAGCTTACTGCCCGGGCTAGCGGCCTTCTACGAGCAGTACTTC; CDR3 protein: CASSLLPGLAAFYEQYF; clone size: few; CDR3 length: 17; D gene: TRBD2; V gene: TRBV7-9; J gene: TRBJ2-7
CDR3 DNA: TGCGCCAGCAGCCGGGAGGACAGAAGCACAGATACGCAGTATTTT; CDR3 protein: CASSREDRSTDTQYF; clone size: NA; CDR3 length: 15; D gene: NA; V gene: TRBV4-1; J gene: TRBJ2-3
CDR3 DNA: TGTGCCAGCAGCTACATTGTTGTGGGGGCGGACACTGAAGCTTTCTTT; CDR3 protein: CASSYIVVGADTEAFF; clone size: NA; CDR3 length: 16; D gene: NA; V gene: TRBV7-9; J gene: TRBJ1-1
CDR3 DNA: TGCGCCAGCCACAATGAGGATACGCAGTATTTT; CDR3 protein: CASHNEDTQYF; clone size: many; CDR3 length: 11; D gene: NA; V gene: TRBV5-1; J gene: TRBJ2-3
CDR3 DNA: TGCAGCGTCGAGGGGTTTGCTAGCAGGGAGACCCAGTACTTC; CDR3 protein: CSVEGFASRETQYF; clone size: few; CDR3 length: 14; D gene: NA; V gene: TRBV29-1; J gene: TRBJ2-5
CDR3 DNA: TGTGCCAGCTCACCTAGGAAAGCTGGAAACACCATATATTTT; CDR3 protein: CASSPRKAGNTIYF; clone size: many; CDR3 length: 14; D gene: NA; V gene: TRBV18; J gene: TRBJ1-3
CDR3 DNA: TGTGCCATCAGTGAATTAGATACGCAGTATTTT; CDR3 protein: CAISELDTQYF; clone size: many; CDR3 length: 11; D gene: NA; V gene: TRBV10-3; J gene: TRBJ2-3
CDR3 DNA: TGTGCCAGCTCACCTTCGAGGCAGGTCTACGAGCAGTACTTC; CDR3 protein: CASSPSRQVYEQYF; clone size: many; CDR3 length: 14; D gene: NA; V gene: TRBV18; J gene: TRBJ2-7
CDR3 DNA: TGTGCCAGCAGCTTAGGACAGACTAGTTTGGGCGAGACCCAGTACTTC; CDR3 protein: CASSLGQTSLGETQYF; clone size: NA; CDR3 length: 16; D gene: NA; V gene: TRBV7-2; J gene: TRBJ2-5
CDR3 DNA: TGTGCCAGCAGCGTAGAAGGGGCCACAGATACGCAGTATTTT; CDR3 protein: CASSVEGATDTQYF; clone size: few; CDR3 length: 14; D gene: NA; V gene: TRBV9; J gene: TRBJ2-3
CDR3 DNA: TGTGCCAGCAGCGGGGGACAGGGGAACAATGAGCAGTTCTTC; CDR3 protein: CASSGGQGNNEQFF; clone size: NA; CDR3 length: 14; D gene: TRBD1; V gene: TRBV9; J gene: TRBJ2-1
CDR3 DNA: TGCAGTGCTAGAGGAAGCAGGGCTGGCACTGAAGCTTTCTTT; CDR3 protein: CSARGSRAGTEAFF; clone size: few; CDR3 length: 14; D gene: NA; V gene: TRBV20-1; J gene: TRBJ1-1
CDR3 DNA: TGTGCCAGCAGTTCTACTAGCGGGGGCTGGAATGAGCAGTTCTTC; CDR3 protein: CASSSTSGGWNEQFF; clone size: NA; CDR3 length: 15; D gene: TRBD2; V gene: TRBV7-9; J gene: TRBJ2-1
CDR3 DNA: TGCAGCGTTGGCGACCCTGGTCAGCCCCAGCATTTT; CDR3 protein: CSVGDPGQPQHF; clone size: NA; CDR3 length: 12; D gene: NA; V gene: TRBV29-1; J gene: TRBJ1-5
CDR3 DNA: TGTGCCACCAGTGATGGACAGTCCCCGTACCAAGAGACCCAGTACTTC; CDR3 protein: CATSDGQSPYQETQYF; clone size: NA; CDR3 length: 16; D gene: NA; V gene: TRBV24-1; J gene: TRBJ2-5
CDR3 DNA: TGTGCCAGCAGCCGGTTCACCCAGGGGGCGGGGACCGGGGAGCTGTTTTTT; CDR3 protein: CASSRFTQGAGTGELFF; clone size: few; CDR3 length: 17; D gene: TRBD1; V gene: TRBV11-2; J gene: TRBJ2-2
CDR3 DNA: TGTGCCAGCAGCTTATCCCTCTTGAACACTGAAGCTTTCTTT; CDR3 protein: CASSLSLLNTEAFF; clone size: few; CDR3 length: 14; D gene: NA; V gene: TRBV7-9; J gene: TRBJ1-1
CDR3 DNA: TGTGCCAGCAGCTTAATAGGGGGAGCAGGGGAGCAGTACTTC; CDR3 protein: CASSLIGGAGEQYF; clone size: many; CDR3 length: 14; D gene: NA; V gene: TRBV7-6; J gene: TRBJ2-7
CDR3 DNA: TGTGCCAGCAGTAAAACAGGGGAAATAAGAGGTCAGCCCCAGCATTTT; CDR3 protein: CASSKTGEIRGQPQHF; clone size: NA; CDR3 length: 16; D gene: TRBD1; V gene: TRBV6-1; J gene: TRBJ1-5
CDR3 DNA: TGTGCCAGCAGCCACCTGGGCAGAGGGGCTGAAGCTTTCTTT; CDR3 protein: CASSHLGRGAEAFF; clone size: few; CDR3 length: 14; D gene: NA; V gene: TRBV6-6; J gene: TRBJ1-1
CDR3 DNA: TGTGCCAGCAGCTTACTTCGAGCGGGCACAGATACGCAGTATTTT; CDR3 protein: CASSLLRAGTDTQYF; clone size: many; CDR3 length: 15; D gene: NA; V gene: TRBV11-2; J gene: TRBJ2-3
CDR3 DNA: TGCAGTGCTAGCGATTCAGGGGCGGGAGGCACTGAAGCTTTCTTT; CDR3 protein: CSASDSGAGGTEAFF; clone size: many; CDR3 length: 15; D gene: NA; V gene: TRBV20-1; J gene: TRBJ1-1
CDR3 DNA: TGCAGTGCTAGAGTCTCGGGGGGCAGCTACACCTTC; CDR3 protein: CSARVSGGSYTF; clone size: many; CDR3 length: 12; D gene: NA; V gene: TRBV20-1; J gene: TRBJ1-2
CDR3 DNA: TGTGCCACTGCGGGGGACAGAGGCTCACCCCTCCACTTT; CDR3 protein: CATAGDRGSPLHF; clone size: NA; CDR3 length: 13; D gene: TRBD1; V gene: TRBV19; J gene: TRBJ1-6
CDR3 DNA: TGTGCCAGCTCACCACCGGACGCCTGGGTAGGAAACACCATATATTTT; CDR3 protein: CASSPPDAWVGNTIYF; clone size: many; CDR3 length: 16; D gene: NA; V gene: TRBV18; J gene: TRBJ1-3
CDR3 DNA: TGTGCCATAGGGGACGGCTACACCTTC; CDR3 protein: CAIGDGYTF; clone size: NA; CDR3 length: 9; D gene: NA; V gene: TRBV10-3; J gene: TRBJ1-2
CDR3 DNA: TGCAGTGCTAGTGTTGGGGGAACTGGAAACACCATATATTTT; CDR3 protein: CSASVGGTGNTIYF; clone size: NA; CDR3 length: 14; D gene: NA; V gene: TRBV20-1; J gene: TRBJ1-3
CDR3 DNA: TGTGCCAGCAGCGTAGCAGAGTCGCCCTATAATTCACCCCTCCACTTT; CDR3 protein: CASSVAESPYNSPLHF; clone size: NA; CDR3 length: 16; D gene: NA; V gene: TRBV9; J gene: TRBJ1-6
CDR3 DNA: TGCGCCAGCAGCCACCGGACAGGGAACACTGAAGCTTTCTTT; CDR3 protein: CASSHRTGNTEAFF; clone size: many; CDR3 length: 14; D gene: TRBD1; V gene: TRBV4-1; J gene: TRBJ1-1
CDR3 DNA: TGTGCCAGCAGCTTGGACCAGCTGCGAGGGACCCAGTACTTC; CDR3 protein: CASSLDQLRGTQYF; clone size: many; CDR3 length: 14; D gene: NA; V gene: TRBV7-2; J gene: TRBJ2-5
CDR3 DNA: TGCGCCAGCAGCCCCGGGACAGGCTCCTACAATGAGCAGTTCTTC; CDR3 protein: CASSPGTGSYNEQFF; clone size: few; CDR3 length: 15; D gene: TRBD1; V gene: TRBV5-1; J gene: TRBJ2-1
CDR3 DNA: TGTGCCAGCAGTTACGGGTGGGGTAATGAGCAGTTCTTC; CDR3 protein: CASSYGWGNEQFF; clone size: many; CDR3 length: 13; D gene: NA; V gene: TRBV6-5; J gene: TRBJ2-1